This T cell receptor (beta chain) was sequenced in a study of identical twins. This CDR3 spans 15 amino acids. Germline V gives CDR1 SGHAT, CDR2 FQNNGV. Trimming took 0 bases from V and 3 from J, leaving 12 bases between them. Unique molecular identifiers were in the cDNA, with template-switch universal primer binding. One entry per CDR3 protein, called by TCRdb with MiXCR from the 5' RACE reads. The sample lists some 500,000 distinct CDR3 sequences; roughly 21% were seen once. This sample was shared with a second study, whose subject was T cells expressing NK-cell markers. According to that study: More than 5 donors showed dominant NKG2C+ clonotypes comprising about 1.0-7.5% of their CD8+ T cells. The leading position in the CD3+CD56-NKG2C+ fraction of a handful of donors also went to these clonotypes.

The sequence was collected from a woman in her late teens or twenties in good health. The sample was CD4+ T cells sorted from blood. The gene calls are TRBV11-2 and TRBJ2-7; the D gene is possibly TRBD2 (5 bases). CDR3 region: CASSLERAPFYEQYF. The CDR3 nucleotides read TGTGCCAGCAGCTTAGAGCGGGCCCCCTTCTACGAGCAGTACTTC.